This is a list of T cell receptor beta chains from one sample in a study of T-cell memory formation after mild COVID-19. TCRdb processed the 5' RACE reads anew with MiXCR; each CDR3 protein has one entry. The sample has roughly 450,000 distinct CDR3 sequences; around a sixth are singletons. The sample comprised PBMCs or a T cell subset sorted from them (not recorded which). Receptor source: an adult woman who had mild COVID-19 (a few samples of this study predate the infection). Cell type and time point are not known. Both conserved end residues are part of each CDR3. Fields, in order: J gene, D gene, V gene, clone size, CDR3 DNA, CDR3 protein. The D gene is left open where the match is weak. Clone size appears in some rows only: once, few, many, or a class for an expanded clone.

>TRBJ2-3|-|TRBV24-1|many
TGTGCCACCAGTTCTACAGGGCTAGCACGCACAGATACGCAGTATTTT
CATSSTGLARTDTQYF
>TRBJ2-5|-|TRBV11-2|few
TGTGCCAGCGGGTGGGAGACCCAGTACTTC
CASGWETQYF
>TRBJ2-2|TRBD2|TRBV15|-
TGTGCCACCAGCCCTTCGAGTAGCGGGAGGGGTCCTCGGGGGGAGCTGTTTTTT
CATSPSSSGRGPRGELFF
>TRBJ2-7|TRBD1|TRBV7-2|-
TGTGCCAGCAGCTACCCGGGACAGGGTGTCGAGCAGTACTTC
CASSYPGQGVEQYF
>TRBJ1-6|TRBD1|TRBV7-8|-
TGTGCCAGCAGCTCCTTCGAGACAGGGTTCAATTCACCCCTCCACTTT
CASSSFETGFNSPLHF
>TRBJ2-1|-|TRBV7-8|-
TGTGCCAGCAGCTTGGAGTCTAGGGGACTTCGAAATGAGCAGTTCTTC
CASSLESRGLRNEQFF
>TRBJ1-2|-|TRBV7-9|-
TGTGCCAGCAGCTTGGCAGGGGAGTATGGCTACACCTTC
CASSLAGEYGYTF
>TRBJ2-1|-|TRBV6-2/TRBV6-3|few
TGTGCCAGCAGTTCGTGGTTTTCGGGAAGGGGGTCCTACAATGAGCAGTTCTTC
CASSSWFSGRGSYNEQFF
>TRBJ2-7|-|TRBV14|few
TGTGCCAGCAGCCACGACTCCTACGAGCAGTACTTC
CASSHDSYEQYF
>TRBJ2-3|-|TRBV5-6|few
TGTGCCAGCAGCACCCTGACGGGGGGCAAGACAGATACGCAGTATTTT
CASSTLTGGKTDTQYF
>TRBJ1-1|-|TRBV25-1|few
TGTGCCAGCAGACACCCTATGAACACTGAAGCTTTCTTT
CASRHPMNTEAFF
>TRBJ1-6|-|TRBV6-5|few
TGTGCCAGCAGTTTGGGGGGGTGGAATAAGAATTCACCCCTCCACTTT
CASSLGGWNKNSPLHF
>TRBJ1-2|-|TRBV5-1|few
TGCGCCAGCAGTCTTCAGGGGTCCGGTTCGAACTATGGCTACACCTTC
CASSLQGSGSNYGYTF
>TRBJ2-3|-|TRBV9|-
TGTGCCAGCAGCGGAGAGGGAGGACGCACAGATACGCAGTATTTT
CASSGEGGRTDTQYF
>TRBJ2-7|-|TRBV7-2|many
TGTGCCAGCAGCTCGCGGAGCTCCTACGAGCAGTACTTC
CASSSRSSYEQYF
>TRBJ2-2|-|TRBV19|few
TGTGCCAGTAAGGAGAACACCGGGGAGCTGTTTTTT
CASKENTGELFF
>TRBJ1-4|-|TRBV5-1|-
TGCGCCAGCAGCCCTTCGGGACCCCTGGGAGAAAAACTGTTTTTT
CASSPSGPLGEKLFF
>TRBJ1-3|-|TRBV12-3/TRBV12-4|-
TGTGCCAGCAGCCCACTAGGGGGTCTGGGAAACACCATATATTTT
CASSPLGGLGNTIYF
>TRBJ2-1|TRBD2|TRBV7-9|few
TGTGCCAGCAATTTCTCCTCTAGCGGGAGTCCGTTCTTC
CASNFSSSGSPFF
>TRBJ2-7|-|TRBV18|-
TGTGCCAGCTCATCCCCTTCGGCAGGGCGCTACGAGCAGTACTTC
CASSSPSAGRYEQYF
>TRBJ2-6|-|TRBV6-5|few
TGTGCCAGCAGTTACGGCCCTTGGGGCGGAGGCTCTGGGGCCAACGTCCTGACTTTC
CASSYGPWGGGSGANVLTF
>TRBJ2-7|TRBD1|TRBV5-6|few
TGTGCCAGCAGCTGGAGACAGGGGGTCTCCTACGAGCAGTACTTC
CASSWRQGVSYEQYF
>TRBJ2-1|-|TRBV7-6|-
TGTGCCAGCAGCGTCGGCCTAGCCCTCTCCTACAATGAGCAGTTCTTC
CASSVGLALSYNEQFF
>TRBJ2-7|-|TRBV5-4|few
TGTGCCAGCAGCCAGTTGGGAACAGCGTACGAGCAGTACTTC
CASSQLGTAYEQYF
>TRBJ1-5|TRBD1|TRBV29-1|-
TGCAGCGTTGAGGTGACAGGGTTCAATCAGCCCCAGCATTTT
CSVEVTGFNQPQHF
>TRBJ1-5|TRBD1|TRBV7-8|-
TGTGCCAGCAGAATAGGGACAGCAAACAATCAGCCCCAGCATTTT
CASRIGTANNQPQHF
>TRBJ2-1|-|TRBV3-1|few
TGTGCCAGCAGCCCGATCGGGGCAGGGTGGCCCTACAATGAGCAGTTCTTC
CASSPIGAGWPYNEQFF
>TRBJ1-5|TRBD1|TRBV4-1|-
TGCGCCAGCAGCCCCGACAGGGCCCGAGGCAATCAGCCCCAGCATTTT
CASSPDRARGNQPQHF
>TRBJ1-6|-|TRBV7-8|few
TGTGCCAGCAGCTCGAATAGGGGGGAGAATTCACCCCTCCACTTT
CASSSNRGENSPLHF
>TRBJ2-7|TRBD2|TRBV29-1|-
TGCAGCGTTCTCTGGACTAGCGGGGGGATTTTGGAGCAGTACTTC
CSVLWTSGGILEQYF
>TRBJ2-1|-|TRBV11-2|many
TGTGCCAGCAGCCTACGGACTGGAACCTACTCCTACAATGAGCAGTTCTTC
CASSLRTGTYSYNEQFF
>TRBJ2-1|TRBD1|TRBV4-3|few
TGCGCCAGCAGGGGACAGCTTTACAATGAGCAGTTCTTC
CASRGQLYNEQFF
>TRBJ2-3|TRBD1|TRBV7-9|few
TGTGCCAGCACCAAGGGACAGTCGGGCACAGATACGCAGTATTTT
CASTKGQSGTDTQYF
>TRBJ2-1|TRBD2|TRBV13|many
TGTGCCAGCAGCTCGCGGACTAGCGGGTACAATGAGCAGTTCTTC
CASSSRTSGYNEQFF
>TRBJ1-2|TRBD1|TRBV7-9|-
TGTGCCAGCAGCTCCCCCCGGGACTGGACAGGGTTTAGTGGAGGCTACACCTTC
CASSSPRDWTGFSGGYTF
>TRBJ2-7|-|TRBV5-1|once
TGCGCCAGCAGCAGTGAGGCGGGACTTACTACCTCCTACGAGCAGTACTTC
CASSSEAGLTTSYEQYF
>TRBJ2-1|TRBD2|TRBV12-3/TRBV12-4|-
TGTGCCAGAGCTTTGCAGGGACTACCCAATGAGCAGTTCTTC
CARALQGLPNEQFF
>TRBJ1-1|-|TRBV12-3/TRBV12-4|once
TGTGCCAGCAGCCGGGGGATGGGCACTGAAGCTTTCTTT
CASSRGMGTEAFF
>TRBJ2-1|-|TRBV5-4|few
TGTGCCAGCAGCCATGGTGGAGGCGGGACCTACAATGAGCAGTTCTTC
CASSHGGGGTYNEQFF
>TRBJ2-1|TRBD1|TRBV18|-
TGTGCCAGCTCACCTGACCCCGGGACAGGGGGCAATGAGCAGTTCTTC
CASSPDPGTGGNEQFF
>TRBJ2-7|-|TRBV9|-
TGTGCCAGCAGCGTAGGGTCCCTCACATCCGAGCAGTACTTC
CASSVGSLTSEQYF
>TRBJ2-3|-|TRBV4-3|few
TGCGCCAGCAGCCAAGATGGGCCGTTCCGGCGGGATGACACAGATACGCAGTATTTT
CASSQDGPFRRDDTDTQYF
>TRBJ2-5|-|TRBV20-1|-
TGCAGTGCTGGAGTTTGGCAGGGGGGGGAGACCCAGTACTTC
CSAGVWQGGETQYF
>TRBJ1-3|-|TRBV28|-
TGTGCCAGCAGTTTATTGCAGGTTCTACTGAGCTCTGGAAACACCATATATTTT
CASSLLQVLLSSGNTIYF
>TRBJ1-1|TRBD1|TRBV18|few
TGTGCCAGCTCACACGACAGGGGTGGTAACACTGAAGCTTTCTTT
CASSHDRGGNTEAFF
>TRBJ2-5|TRBD2|TRBV4-3|few
TGCGCCAGCAGCCAAGATTGGCGGGAGGTCCCCCAGTACTTC
CASSQDWREVPQYF
>TRBJ2-7|-|TRBV20-1|few
TGCAGTGCTAGCCCCGGAGGGTCTGAGCAGTACTTC
CSASPGGSEQYF
>TRBJ1-1|-|TRBV7-2|few
TGTGCCAGCAGCTTAGCGTCGGGGGGCCATACTGAAGCTTTCTTT
CASSLASGGHTEAFF
>TRBJ2-5|-|TRBV5-1|-
TGCGCCAGCAGCAGGCTCCAGACCGGTTCAGAGACCCAGTACTTC
CASSRLQTGSETQYF
>TRBJ2-1|-|TRBV6-1|-
TGTGCCAGCAGTGATTGGAACGACAATGAGCAGTTCTTC
CASSDWNDNEQFF
>TRBJ2-3|TRBD2|TRBV5-5|-
TGTGCCAGCAGCTTGTGGAGCGGGGGGTTCACAGATACGCAGTATTTT
CASSLWSGGFTDTQYF
>TRBJ2-2|-|TRBV12-3/TRBV12-4|-
TGTGCCAGCAGTCCCCACCGGGGGGAGCTGTTTTTT
CASSPHRGELFF
>TRBJ1-5|-|TRBV19|-
TGTGCCAGTGCCGGATATAGCAATCAGCCCCAGCATTTT
CASAGYSNQPQHF
>TRBJ2-1|-|TRBV24-1|many
TGTGCCACCAGCCCAACAGGGCCCTCCTACAATGAGCAGTTCTTC
CATSPTGPSYNEQFF
>TRBJ2-5|-|TRBV15|few
TGTGCCACCAGCAGAGGGCGGGAACCAGAGACCCAGTACTTC
CATSRGREPETQYF
>TRBJ2-1|-|TRBV24-1|few
TGTGCCACCAGTGATTTACAACAGGCTTCCTACAATGAGCAGTTCTTC
CATSDLQQASYNEQFF